These 22 T cell receptor beta chains came from one sample sequenced in a study of T cells in Graves' hyperthyroidism and ophthalmopathy. Researchers amplified the TCR beta CDR3 regions from RNA transcripts. Initially, a first-round RT-PCR of the TCR CDR3 employed the HTBI primer set. MiXCR, applied by TCRdb to the multiplex PCR reads, yields one record per CDR3 protein. Here the sample spans fewer than 650,000 distinct CDR3 sequences, approximately 13% being singletons. The sequenced sample consisted of blood. All receptors come from a woman in her 30s with Graves' hyperthyroidism that later progressed to Graves' ophthalmopathy.

This clonotype was detected only a few times. The CDR3, as DNA: TGCGCCAGCAGCTTGTTGGGACTAGCGGGATCTAGGTCAGATACGCAGTATTTT. It specifies CASSLLGLAGSRSDTQYF. The genes are TRBV5-1 and TRBJ2-3; 13 nucleotides agree with TRBD2. V was pared by 1 base and J by 4 bases, with 9 bases of the junction left unmatched. This CDR3 has 18 residues. Per the germline V gene, CDR1 is SGHRS and CDR2 is YFSETQ.

This clonotype occurred many times. This chain joins TRBV12-3 or TRBV12-4 and TRBJ2-5; 9 nucleotides line up with TRBD2. V shed 8 bases, J shed 5 bases, and the junction held 12 bases outside the gene matches. The CDR3 length is 15 residues. The CDR3 reads CASGGYSGSGETQYF. Written as DNA, the CDR3 is TGTGCCAGCGGAGGCTATAGCGGGAGCGGGGAGACCCAGTACTTC.

This chain uses TRBV27 with TRBJ2-5; maybe TRBD1 (7 bases). Looked up from germline, CDR1 is MNHEY and CDR2 is SMNVEV (reference sequence). CDR3 length equals 16 residues. V dropped 0 bases and J dropped 5 bases, with 16 bases sitting between them. CDR3 DNA sequence: TGTGCCAGCAGTTTATCGGCAGGGGGAGGAGTGGAGACCCAGTACTTC. Translated, it gives CASSLSAGGGVETQYF.

As for this clonotype: A much larger clone is a single base away; this may be a read error. V gene TRBV19 combines with J gene TRBJ2-4, with 9 bases that match TRBD2. The length of the CDR3 is 17 residues. Looked up from germline, CDR1 is LNHDA and CDR2 is SQIVND (reference sequence). Trimming cost V 3 bases and J 6 bases; bases outside gene matches: 12. The CDR3 nucleotides are TGTGCCAGTAGTATGGGCCCAGCGGGAGGATACAGAAACATTCAGTACTTC. Translating gives CASSMGPAGGYRNIQYF.

In its sample, this clonotype was seen many times. The chain recombines TRBV28 with TRBJ2-3; possibly TRBD2 for D (7 bases). V lost 3 bases and J lost 5, with 15 bases in between. Germline CDR1 and CDR2: MDHEN and SYDVKM. This CDR3 region has 15 residues. The CDR3 is CASSLPGGIVDTQYF. The DNA of the CDR3 is TGTGCCAGCAGTTTGCCGGGGGGCATCGTAGATACGCAGTATTTT.

This clonotype showed up many times. The CDR3 loop reads CASRFAVTSGRTDTQYF. CDR3 DNA sequence: TGTGCCAGCAGATTCGCTGTGACTAGCGGGAGGACAGATACGCAGTATTTT. The chain combines TRBV12-3 or TRBV12-4 with TRBJ2-3, with 13 bases matching TRBD2. The CDR3 contains 17 residues. After removal of 6 bases from V and 3 bases from J, the junction contained 9 bases not matched to a gene.

In regard to this clonotype: Possible read error: a much larger clone is one base away. This CDR3 is CAWSVEQPQYF. The CDR3 region has the DNA TGTGCCTGGAGTGTAGAACAGCCTCAGTACTTC. The rearrangement joins TRBV30 to TRBJ2-5, with unresolved D. Germline lookup yields CDR1 GTSNPN and CDR2 SVGIG (reference sequence). V was trimmed by 0 bases and J by 11 bases, leaving 10 bases between them. This CDR3 region has 11 residues.

This clonotype was seen repeatedly, ten times or more. This chain uses TRBV6-5 with TRBJ2-2; D is possibly TRBD2 (6 bases). This CDR3 region has 18 residues. The germline CDR1 and CDR2 sequences are MNHEY and SVGAGI. V was pared by 2 bases and J by 0 bases, with 16 bases between. CDR3 nucleotide sequence: TGTGCCAGCAGTTACACCGGGACTCCCACCTCGAACACCGGGGAGCTGTTTTTT. Translated, it gives CASSYTGTPTSNTGELFF.

The chain uses TRBV15 and TRBJ1-2; no clear D. Trimming cost V 0 bases and J 6 bases, with 14 bases left between them. The CDR3 is made up of 15 amino acids. Germline V gene sequence: CDR1 LNHNV, CDR2 YYDKDF (reference sequence). The CDR3, as DNA: TGTGCCACCAGCAGAGAAGTGACGGGGTGGGATGGCTACACCTTC. Its protein product is CATSREVTGWDGYTF.

In its sample, this clonotype was seen many times. The chain is built from TRBV7-2 and TRBJ1-4; the match to TRBD1 covers 10 bases. This CDR3 comprises 13 residues. The germline V gene has CDR1 SGHTA and CDR2 FQGNSA. Losses at the gene ends were 4 bases for V and 10 bases for J; bases not matched to a gene: 3. Here the CDR3 DNA reads TGTGCCAGCAGCTCCGGACAGGGGGGAAAACTGTTTTTT. It codes for CASSSGQGGKLFF.

This clonotype appeared many times. This chain connects TRBV7-2 to TRBJ2-3; possible D gene TRBD1, 5 bases. The V end lost 1 base, the J end lost 4 bases, and 18 bases lay between the germline ends. There are 17 residues in the CDR3. Germline CDR1 is SGHTA and CDR2 is FQGNSA. CDR3: CASSLVPLGVGADTQYF. The DNA of the CDR3 is TGTGCCAGCAGCTTAGTCCCTCTAGGGGTGGGCGCAGATACGCAGTATTTT.

This clonotype showed up many times. The rearrangement uses TRBV28 and TRBJ1-1, with unresolved D. Germline V gene sequence: CDR1 MDHEN, CDR2 SYDVKM. V dropped 3 bases and J dropped 4 bases, with 9 bases sitting between them. There are 13 residues in the CDR3. The CDR3 region has the DNA TGTGCCAGCAGTTTCGGAGGTCGCACTGAAGCTTTCTTT. Encoded protein: CASSFGGRTEAFF.

This clonotype showed up many times. The CDR3 here is CASTTGLGAEAFF. CDR3 nucleotide sequence: TGTGCCAGCACAACAGGGCTGGGGGCTGAAGCTTTCTTT. The chain combines TRBV4-2 with TRBJ1-1; possibly TRBD1 for D (6 bases). The CDR3 contains 13 residues. Germline V gene lookup returns CDR1 LGHNA and CDR2 YNFKEQ. V shed 7 bases and J shed 6 bases, with 15 bases lying between them.

This chain uses TRBV9 with TRBJ2-2, with TRBD2 matching over 7 bases. V lost 6 bases and J lost 4; bases outside the gene matches: 12. The CDR3 loop spans 16 amino acids. Germline V gives CDR1 SGDLS, CDR2 YYNGEE. For the CDR3, the DNA is TGTGCCAGCATAGCAGACGAGGGAGGGCCCACCGGGGAGCTGTTTTTT. This encodes CASIADEGGPTGELFF.

In this sample, this clonotype turned up many times. The CDR3 reads CAISELGGTEAFF. The DNA for the CDR3 is TGTGCCATCAGTGAGTTAGGGGGCACTGAAGCTTTCTTT. V gene TRBV10-3 combines with J gene TRBJ1-1; weak D call: TRBD1 (6 bases). Trimming cost V 1 base and J 4 bases, with 7 bases left between them. CDR1 ENHRY and CDR2 SYGVKD come from the germline V gene. The CDR3 is 13 amino acids.

This clonotype was detected a few times. This rearrangement joins TRBV7-2 to TRBJ2-7; 8 positions agree with TRBD2. Germline V gene lookup returns CDR1 SGHTA and CDR2 FQGNSA. This CDR3 spans 18 amino acids. Germline trimming cut 0 bases from V and 0 bases from J; bases unmatched to any gene: 10. CDR3 residues: CASSLALGLLAGSYEQYF. CDR3 in DNA: TGTGCCAGCAGCTTAGCGTTGGGTCTCCTAGCGGGCTCCTACGAGCAGTACTTC. Combining the CDR3 with reference TRBV7-2 and TRBJ2-7 gives the whole variable domain GAGVSQSPSNKVTEKGKDVELRCDPISGHTALYWYRQSLGQGLEFLIYFQGNSAPDKSGLPSDRFSAERTGGSVSTLTIQRTQQEDSAVYLCASSLALGLLAGSYEQYFGPGTRLTVT.

This clonotype was counted many times. The chain links TRBV5-1 to TRBJ2-5; D is undetermined. V lost 0 bases to trimming and J lost 5 bases, with 20 bases between them. CDR3 length: 17 residues. From germline, CDR1 is SGHRS and CDR2 YFSETQ. The CDR3 loop is CASSLEWAPQQVETQYF. DNA of the CDR3: TGCGCCAGCAGCTTGGAATGGGCTCCCCAACAAGTGGAGACCCAGTACTTC.

This clonotype turned up a few times. The chain carries TRBV4-1 and TRBJ2-7; D gene ambiguous. The length of the CDR3 is 14 residues. Germline-derived CDR1 and CDR2 are MGHRA and YSYEKL. V lost 4 bases to trimming and J lost 3 bases, with 13 bases between them. CDR3 residues: CASSPRENFYEQYF. As DNA, the CDR3 is TGCGCCAGCAGCCCCCGAGAGAACTTCTACGAGCAGTACTTC.

Many counts were recorded for this clonotype. CDR3 bases: TGTGCCAGCGTGGGACAGGGAGGGTTGGATGAGCAGTTCTTC. Its protein is CASVGQGGLDEQFF. The rearrangement joins TRBV28 to TRBJ2-1; 9 nucleotides line up with TRBD1. The CDR3 is made up of 14 amino acids. Looked up from germline, CDR1 is MDHEN and CDR2 is SYDVKM. V shed 8 bases and J 8 bases; nucleotides not matched to a gene: 10.

This clonotype was counted at least ten times. CDR3 bases: TGTGCCAGCATCGGGTCGTTCTTCAGGGATCCGGATGAGCAGTTCTTC. Amino acid sequence: CASIGSFFRDPDEQFF. The genes are TRBV2 and TRBJ2-1, with a tentative D call TRBD1 (5 bases). CDR1 and CDR2 from the germline V gene are SNHLY and FYNNEI. The V end lost 7 bases, the J end lost 8 bases, and 24 bases lay between the germline ends. This CDR3 comprises 16 residues.

In this sample, this clonotype turned up a few times. The V call is TRBV6-1, the J call TRBJ1-2; unclear D gene. The CDR3 spans 13 residues. V lost 8 bases to trimming and J lost 4 bases, with 14 bases between them. Germline lookup yields CDR1 MNHNS and CDR2 SASEGT. The DNA of the CDR3 is TGTGCCAGCTCCAAGGCGGTTCTCTATGGCTACACCTTC. Its translation is CASSKAVLYGYTF.

This clonotype was found many times. The chain joins TRBV29-1 to TRBJ1-1, with TRBD1 as a possible D gene (6 bases). Trimming shortened V by 5 bases and J by 3 bases, and 13 bases separated the two germline ends. The germline gives CDR1 SQVTM, CDR2 ANQGSEA. This CDR3 comprises 13 residues. CDR3 in amino acids: CSVRGQLDTEAFF. The CDR3 DNA is TGCAGCGTTCGCGGACAGCTGGACACTGAAGCTTTCTTT.